This T cell receptor beta chain was profiled in a study of blood T cell repertoires in COVID-19. Overall study context: From the United States, Italy and Spain came samples of acute and convalescent COVID-19. T cells, B-cell-depleted T cells, or PBMCs provided the cDNA or gDNA that served as material.

The count of this clone is one. Clones were sequenced by immunoSEQ multiplex PCR, and TCRdb holds only the in-frame ones, with some missing. The table lists under 500,000 clones, nearly 90% of them singletons, with roughly 1.9% in the top ten. The CDR3 has 16 amino acids. Trimming pared 4 bases from V and 5 bases from J, leaving 15 bases between. From germline, CDR1 is MNHEY and CDR2 SVGAGI. The clonotype was recovered from a young woman with acute COVID-19. The chain uses TRBV6-5 and TRBJ1-6; possibly TRBD1 for D (6 bases). The sequenced sample consisted of PBMCs or T cells enriched from blood (not recorded which). The CDR3 DNA reads as TGTGCCAGCAGTTTACGTCAGGGACAAAATAATTCACCCCTCCACTTT. It translates to CASSLRQGQNNSPLHF.